The rows below give T cell receptor beta chains drawn from one sample of a study of radiation and T cells in renal cell carcinoma. Profiled with immunoSEQ multiplex PCR; TCRdb holds only in-frame clones, not every one. The data hold some 80,000 clones, with around four fifths observed a single time. Source: blood, taken from a patient whose treatment included radiotherapy and nephrectomy. Source of these receptors: a woman in her fifties or sixties with renal cell carcinoma. CDR3s leave out the opening cysteine and the closing phenylalanine or tryptophan.

CDR3: ASSHDAGLSYT; V: TRBV4-1; J: TRBJ1-2
CDR3: ASSQVVSNTEAF; V: TRBV4-1; J: TRBJ1-1
CDR3: ASSVALNTDTQY; V: TRBV9; J: TRBJ2-3
CDR3: ASSEAGHQPQH; V: TRBV10-2; J: TRBJ1-5
CDR3: ASSWGQGVNTEAF; V: TRBV5-6; J: TRBJ1-1
CDR3: ASSLGGGTVSYEQY; V: TRBV7-9; J: TRBJ2-7
CDR3: ASKGGTGEKLF; V: TRBV28; J: TRBJ1-4
CDR3: ASSLKRGPYGYT; V: TRBV28; J: TRBJ1-2
CDR3: ATYRQGEFYGYT; V: TRBV28; J: TRBJ1-2
CDR3: ASSGERARNEQY; V: TRBV2; J: TRBJ2-7
CDR3: ASSIEGEKLF; V: TRBV11-1; J: TRBJ1-4
CDR3: AWSVGGGANVLT; V: TRBV30; J: TRBJ2-6
CDR3: ASSLERTGTGGDQPQH; V: TRBV5-1; J: TRBJ1-5
CDR3: ASSTPVEQY; V: TRBV28; J: TRBJ2-7
CDR3: ASSLWGSISYEQY; V: TRBV5-6; J: TRBJ2-7
CDR3: ASSQVQGAEKLF; V: TRBV4-1; J: TRBJ1-4
CDR3: ASTPGTGGLGYT; V: TRBV2; J: TRBJ1-2
CDR3: AISVTGGGPEAF; V: TRBV10-3; J: TRBJ1-1
CDR3: ASSDSTPTDTQY; V: TRBV6-6; J: TRBJ2-3
CDR3: ASSLNNEQF; V: TRBV5-4; J: TRBJ2-1
CDR3: ASARPEQETQY; V: TRBV28; J: TRBJ2-5
CDR3: ASSVGGTPGGGYT; V: TRBV9; J: TRBJ1-2
CDR3: ASSLGPDLYGYT; V: TRBV7-3; J: TRBJ1-2
CDR3: ASSLAGQGRTYEQY; V: TRBV5-4; J: TRBJ2-7
CDR3: ASSQDGERGDNTGELF; V: TRBV4-2; J: TRBJ2-2
CDR3: ASSDSVVGRATQY; V: TRBV6-4; J: TRBJ2-3
CDR3: ASSSRVADTDTQY; V: TRBV19; J: TRBJ2-3
CDR3: ASSSPVRVAAATDTQY; V: TRBV7-2; J: TRBJ2-3
CDR3: ATSSRQNSNQPQH; V: TRBV15; J: TRBJ1-5
CDR3: ASSVAPLDANYNEQF; V: TRBV9; J: TRBJ2-1
CDR3: ASSPSPGVYGYT; V: TRBV27; J: TRBJ1-2